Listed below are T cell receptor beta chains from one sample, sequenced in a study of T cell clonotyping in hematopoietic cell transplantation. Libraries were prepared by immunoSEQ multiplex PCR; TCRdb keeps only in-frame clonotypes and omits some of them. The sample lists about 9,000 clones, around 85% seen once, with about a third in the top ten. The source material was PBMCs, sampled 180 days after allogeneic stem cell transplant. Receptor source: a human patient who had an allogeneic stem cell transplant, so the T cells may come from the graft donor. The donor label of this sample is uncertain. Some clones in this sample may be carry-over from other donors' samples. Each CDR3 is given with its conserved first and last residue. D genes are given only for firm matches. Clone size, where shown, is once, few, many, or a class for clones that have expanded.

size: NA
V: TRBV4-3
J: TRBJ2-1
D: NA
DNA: TGCGCCAGCAGCCACTCGGGGGAAGAGCAGTTCTTC
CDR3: CASSHSGEEQFF

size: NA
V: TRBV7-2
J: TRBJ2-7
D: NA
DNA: TGTGCCAGCAGCTTAGCGGGGGGTGTGGCCGAGCAGTACTTC
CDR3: CASSLAGGVAEQYF

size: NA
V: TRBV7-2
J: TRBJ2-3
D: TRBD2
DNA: TGTGCCAGCAGCTTAGGCGACGGGGGGGATACGCAGTATTTT
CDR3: CASSLGDGGDTQYF

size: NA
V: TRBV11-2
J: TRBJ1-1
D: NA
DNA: TGTGCCAGCAGCCAATGGGGGAACACTGAAGCTTTCTTT
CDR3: CASSQWGNTEAFF

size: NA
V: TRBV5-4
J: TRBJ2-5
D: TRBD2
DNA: TGTGCCAGCAGCTCGCCGGGAGGGGAGACCCAGTACTTC
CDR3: CASSSPGGETQYF

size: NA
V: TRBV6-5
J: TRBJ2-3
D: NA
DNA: TGTGCCAGCAGCATAGGTCTAACAGATACGCAGTATTTT
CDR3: CASSIGLTDTQYF

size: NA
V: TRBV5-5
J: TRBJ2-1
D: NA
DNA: TGTGCCAGCAGCCCCTATCAGGTAAACTCCTACAATGAGCAGTTCTTC
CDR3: CASSPYQVNSYNEQFF

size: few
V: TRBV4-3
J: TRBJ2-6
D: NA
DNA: TGCGCCAGCAGCTTATACGCTCAGGGGACTGGGGCCAACGTCCTGACTTTC
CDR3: CASSLYAQGTGANVLTF

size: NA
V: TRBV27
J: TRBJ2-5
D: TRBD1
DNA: TGTGCCAGCAGGGGCGAGAGGGGGCGCGAGGAGACCCAGTACTTC
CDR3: CASRGERGREETQYF

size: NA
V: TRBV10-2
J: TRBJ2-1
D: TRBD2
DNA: TGCGCCAGCAGGGACAGCGGGGGGGCCAACAATGAGCAGTTCTTC
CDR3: CASRDSGGANNEQFF

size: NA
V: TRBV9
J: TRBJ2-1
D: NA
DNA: TGTGCCAGCAGCCAAACCCCGGGGTATGAGCAGTTCTTC
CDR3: CASSQTPGYEQFF